This T cell receptor (beta chain) was sequenced in a study of blood T cell repertoires in COVID-19. Turning to the study itself: Sites across the United States, Italy and Spain contributed samples from acute and convalescent COVID-19.

Trimming took 2 bases from V and 3 from J, leaving 14 bases between them. Germline V gene lookup returns CDR1 SGHRS and CDR2 YFSETQ. The CDR3 contains 16 residues. Participant age was roughly 18 to 90 years, and participants resided in roughly 25 US areas. Original methodology: Amplification with reference gene primers provided the estimates of nucleated cell counts. Clones were sequenced by immunoSEQ multiplex PCR, and TCRdb holds only the in-frame ones, with some missing. From that table come the V and J calls and clone size; the DNA was used to work out D and trimming. The profile shows around 160,000 clones, 85% to 90% of them singletons.

The sample consisted of PBMCs or T cells enriched from blood (not recorded which). This chain uses TRBV5-1 with TRBJ2-2, with D possibly TRBD2 on 6 matching bases. This clonotype originated in a woman aged 25 to 39 with acute COVID-19. The DNA of the CDR3 is TGCGCCAGCAGCTTAGGTCCGGGAGCTGACACCGGGGAGCTGTTTTTT. This gives the protein CASSLGPGADTGELFF.